A selection of T cell receptor beta chains follows, all from one sample in a study of CD8+ T cells in alopecia areata. Measured with immunoSEQ multiplex PCR; TCRdb has only the in-frame clones, and not every one. The top ten clones hold 1.6% of a sample with about 200,000 clones, under 75% of them seen once. The material sequenced was CD4+ T cells sorted from blood, taken at week 4, from a patient treated with tofacitinib. All receptors come from a human donor with alopecia areata. Both conserved end residues are part of each CDR3. Each record gives: V gene, J gene, clone size, CDR3 protein. A row's size may be missing; if present it is once, few, many or a size class.

v_gene: TRBV18
j_gene: TRBJ1-1
abundance: .
CDR3aa: CASSPVGNTEAFF

v_gene: TRBV2
j_gene: TRBJ1-3
abundance: few
CDR3aa: CASIGDRTPGNTIYF

v_gene: TRBV4-3
j_gene: TRBJ1-2
abundance: .
CDR3aa: CASSQDRRTYGYTF

v_gene: TRBV30
j_gene: TRBJ1-2
abundance: .
CDR3aa: CAWAITITNYGYTF

v_gene: TRBV6-5
j_gene: TRBJ1-2
abundance: .
CDR3aa: CASSLDRVGGYTF

v_gene: TRBV7-2
j_gene: TRBJ2-3
abundance: .
CDR3aa: CASTRRGPTDTQYF

v_gene: TRBV14
j_gene: TRBJ2-1
abundance: few
CDR3aa: CASSQGSVSEQFF

v_gene: TRBV19
j_gene: TRBJ2-5
abundance: many
CDR3aa: CASSIGGKTQETQYF

v_gene: TRBV5-1
j_gene: TRBJ2-3
abundance: .
CDR3aa: CASIGQGGNTQYF

v_gene: TRBV6-6
j_gene: TRBJ2-1
abundance: many
CDR3aa: CASTRGSGVDEQFF

v_gene: TRBV18
j_gene: TRBJ2-5
abundance: .
CDR3aa: CASSPPGHVKETQYF

v_gene: TRBV9
j_gene: TRBJ2-2
abundance: once
CDR3aa: CASSVGFGELFF

v_gene: TRBV7-2
j_gene: TRBJ1-1
abundance: .
CDR3aa: CASSLATGISVF

v_gene: TRBV7-8
j_gene: TRBJ2-3
abundance: few
CDR3aa: CASSSRVGSTDTQYF

v_gene: TRBV29-1
j_gene: TRBJ2-3
abundance: .
CDR3aa: CSVTTTGVSTDTQYF

v_gene: TRBV12-5
j_gene: TRBJ1-2
abundance: few
CDR3aa: CASGFDMGTHF

v_gene: TRBV29-1
j_gene: TRBJ1-5
abundance: .
CDR3aa: CSVRLRGESQPQHF

v_gene: TRBV7-9
j_gene: TRBJ1-4
abundance: many
CDR3aa: CASSPVGPRVKLFF

v_gene: TRBV29-1
j_gene: TRBJ1-2
abundance: .
CDR3aa: CSVGMGSNYGYTF

v_gene: TRBV5-8
j_gene: TRBJ2-7
abundance: few
CDR3aa: CASSRALGSHEQYF

v_gene: TRBV18
j_gene: TRBJ2-7
abundance: once
CDR3aa: CASSGVHSYEQYF

v_gene: TRBV5-6
j_gene: TRBJ2-1
abundance: .
CDR3aa: CASIGRYNEQFF

v_gene: TRBV5-1
j_gene: TRBJ2-4
abundance: .
CDR3aa: CASSEGPKNIQYF

v_gene: TRBV30
j_gene: TRBJ1-2
abundance: .
CDR3aa: CAWTTTSVDYGYTF

v_gene: TRBV6-6
j_gene: TRBJ1-5
abundance: .
CDR3aa: CASSRGQPQHF

v_gene: TRBV2
j_gene: TRBJ1-5
abundance: .
CDR3aa: CASKARETNQPQHF

v_gene: TRBV29-1
j_gene: TRBJ1-2
abundance: .
CDR3aa: CSVSWGDGYTF

v_gene: TRBV5-6
j_gene: TRBJ1-2
abundance: .
CDR3aa: CASSDTGGRSYGYTF

v_gene: TRBV7-3
j_gene: TRBJ2-3
abundance: few
CDR3aa: CASSLREGDTQYF

v_gene: TRBV21-1
j_gene: TRBJ2-7
abundance: many
CDR3aa: CASSGTGGRDEQYF

v_gene: TRBV2
j_gene: TRBJ2-3
abundance: few
CDR3aa: CASRDSGGPSTDTQYF

v_gene: TRBV14
j_gene: TRBJ2-7
abundance: few
CDR3aa: CASSQDGGLAVTPQHF

v_gene: TRBV6-6
j_gene: TRBJ1-6
abundance: .
CDR3aa: CASRTDGRTPLHF

v_gene: TRBV27
j_gene: TRBJ1-1
abundance: .
CDR3aa: CASSFGESEAFF

v_gene: TRBV27
j_gene: TRBJ1-6
abundance: few
CDR3aa: CASRSSYNSPLHF

v_gene: TRBV27
j_gene: TRBJ1-2
abundance: .
CDR3aa: CASSTETGPGLYGYTF

v_gene: TRBV18
j_gene: TRBJ2-7
abundance: .
CDR3aa: CASSPPGDPANEQYF

v_gene: TRBV29-1
j_gene: TRBJ2-5
abundance: few
CDR3aa: CSVVDPGTGSAETQYF

v_gene: TRBV9
j_gene: TRBJ2-7
abundance: .
CDR3aa: CASSPRGVGSYEQYF

v_gene: TRBV29-1
j_gene: TRBJ2-3
abundance: .
CDR3aa: CSVRGTVTDTQYF

v_gene: TRBV11-2
j_gene: TRBJ1-2
abundance: .
CDR3aa: CASSLDFGTGYTF

v_gene: TRBV29-1
j_gene: TRBJ1-2
abundance: .
CDR3aa: CSVRTRSGEGYTF

v_gene: TRBV7-3
j_gene: TRBJ1-1
abundance: .
CDR3aa: CASSLGERNTEAFF

v_gene: TRBV29-1
j_gene: TRBJ1-2
abundance: .
CDR3aa: CSVATGAYGYTF

v_gene: TRBV7-3
j_gene: TRBJ2-7
abundance: .
CDR3aa: CASSHSPPSGRETYEQYF